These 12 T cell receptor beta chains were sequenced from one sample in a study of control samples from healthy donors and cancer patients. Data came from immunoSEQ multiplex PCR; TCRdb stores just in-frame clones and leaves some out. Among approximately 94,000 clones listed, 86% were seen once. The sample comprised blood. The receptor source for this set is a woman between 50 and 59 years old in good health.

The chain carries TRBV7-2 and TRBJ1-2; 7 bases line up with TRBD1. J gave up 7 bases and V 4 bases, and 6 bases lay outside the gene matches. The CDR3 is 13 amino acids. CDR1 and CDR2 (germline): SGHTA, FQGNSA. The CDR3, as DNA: TGTGCCAGCAGCTCGGGACAGTCCCCTGGCTACACCTTC. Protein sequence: CASSSGQSPGYTF.

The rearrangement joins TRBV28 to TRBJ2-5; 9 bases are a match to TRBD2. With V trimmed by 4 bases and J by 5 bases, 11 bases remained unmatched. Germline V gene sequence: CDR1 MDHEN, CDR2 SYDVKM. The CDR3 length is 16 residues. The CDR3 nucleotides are TGTGCCAGCAGTTCACGCGGGAGGGGCGCGGGGGAGACCCAGTACTTC. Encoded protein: CASSSRGRGAGETQYF.

In DNA form, the CDR3 reads TGTGCCAGCAGCCCCGGTGGGCTAAATGAGCAGTTCTTC. Translation gives CASSPGGLNEQFF. This chain links TRBV7-3 with TRBJ2-1; D unclear. V gave up 5 bases and J gave up 7 bases, with 12 bases separating them. CDR3 length: 13 amino acids. Germline CDR1 SGHTA, CDR2 FQGTGA.

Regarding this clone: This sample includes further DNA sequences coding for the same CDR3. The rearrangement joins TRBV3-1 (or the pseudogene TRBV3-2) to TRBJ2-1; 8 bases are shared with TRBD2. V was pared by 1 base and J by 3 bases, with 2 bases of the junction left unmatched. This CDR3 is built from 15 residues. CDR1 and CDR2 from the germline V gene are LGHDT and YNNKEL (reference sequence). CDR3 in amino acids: CASSQGSGVYNEQFF. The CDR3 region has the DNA TGTGCCAGCAGCCAAGGTAGCGGGGTCTACAATGAGCAGTTCTTC.

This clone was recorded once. Here the CDR3 reads CASSSSGRRSYNEQFF. As DNA, the CDR3 is TGTGCCAGCAGCTCTAGCGGGAGACGGTCCTACAATGAGCAGTTCTTC. The chain carries TRBV4-2 and TRBJ2-1; the match to TRBD2 covers 10 bases. CDR1 and CDR2 from the germline V gene are LGHNA and YNFKEQ. This CDR3 has 16 amino acids. V trimming: 5 bases; J trimming: 1 base; junction bases outside the gene matches: 5.

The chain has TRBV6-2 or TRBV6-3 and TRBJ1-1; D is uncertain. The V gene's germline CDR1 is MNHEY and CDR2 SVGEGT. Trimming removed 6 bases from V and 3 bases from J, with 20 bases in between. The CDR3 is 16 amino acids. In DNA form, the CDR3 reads TGTGCCAGCAGGCCTCTGGGATGGGCCACCTACACTGAAGCTTTCTTT. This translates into CASRPLGWATYTEAFF.

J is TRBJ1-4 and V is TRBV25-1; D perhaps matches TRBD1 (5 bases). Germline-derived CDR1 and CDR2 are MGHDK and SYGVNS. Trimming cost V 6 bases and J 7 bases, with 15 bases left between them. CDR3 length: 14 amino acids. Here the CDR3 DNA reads TGTGCCAGCAGACCAGGGTTGGCTATTGAAAAACTGTTTTTT. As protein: CASRPGLAIEKLFF. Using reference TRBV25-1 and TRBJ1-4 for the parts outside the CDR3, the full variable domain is EADIYQTPRYLVIGTGKKITLECSQTMGHDKMYWYQQDPGMELHLIHYSYGVNSTEKGDLSSESTVSRIRTEHFPLTLESARPSHTSQYLCASRPGLAIEKLFFGSGTQLSVL.

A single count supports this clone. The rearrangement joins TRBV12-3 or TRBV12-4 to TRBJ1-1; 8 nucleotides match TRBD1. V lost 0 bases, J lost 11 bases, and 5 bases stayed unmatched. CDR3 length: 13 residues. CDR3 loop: CASSLATGADAFF. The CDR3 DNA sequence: TGTGCCAGCAGTTTAGCGACAGGGGCGGACGCTTTCTTT.

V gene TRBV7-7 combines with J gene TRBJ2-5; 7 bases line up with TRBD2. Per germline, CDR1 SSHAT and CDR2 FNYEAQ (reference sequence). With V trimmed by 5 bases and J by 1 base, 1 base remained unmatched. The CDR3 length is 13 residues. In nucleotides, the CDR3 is TGTGCCAGCAGCACGGGGGGCCAAGAGACCCAGTACTTC. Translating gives CASSTGGQETQYF.

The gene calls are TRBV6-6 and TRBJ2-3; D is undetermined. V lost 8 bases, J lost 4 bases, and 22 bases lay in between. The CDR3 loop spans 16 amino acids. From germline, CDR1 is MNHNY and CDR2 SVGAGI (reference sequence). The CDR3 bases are TGTGCCAGCTTAACCCCGGGCTTGTCTGGGGCAGATACGCAGTATTTT. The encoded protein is CASLTPGLSGADTQYF.

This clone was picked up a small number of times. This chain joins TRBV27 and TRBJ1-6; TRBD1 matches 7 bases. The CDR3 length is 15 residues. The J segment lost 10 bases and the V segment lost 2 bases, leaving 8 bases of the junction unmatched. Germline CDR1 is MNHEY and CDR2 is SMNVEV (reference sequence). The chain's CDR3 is CASSLQTGVRSPLHF. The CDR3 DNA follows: TGTGCCAGCAGTTTACAAACAGGGGTTCGGTCACCCCTCCACTTT.

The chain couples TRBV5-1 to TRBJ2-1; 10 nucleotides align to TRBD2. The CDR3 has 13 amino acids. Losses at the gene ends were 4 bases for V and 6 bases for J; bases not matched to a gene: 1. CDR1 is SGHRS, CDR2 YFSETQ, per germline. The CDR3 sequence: CASSPSGSNEQFF. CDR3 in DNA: TGCGCCAGCAGCCCTAGCGGGAGCAATGAGCAGTTCTTC.